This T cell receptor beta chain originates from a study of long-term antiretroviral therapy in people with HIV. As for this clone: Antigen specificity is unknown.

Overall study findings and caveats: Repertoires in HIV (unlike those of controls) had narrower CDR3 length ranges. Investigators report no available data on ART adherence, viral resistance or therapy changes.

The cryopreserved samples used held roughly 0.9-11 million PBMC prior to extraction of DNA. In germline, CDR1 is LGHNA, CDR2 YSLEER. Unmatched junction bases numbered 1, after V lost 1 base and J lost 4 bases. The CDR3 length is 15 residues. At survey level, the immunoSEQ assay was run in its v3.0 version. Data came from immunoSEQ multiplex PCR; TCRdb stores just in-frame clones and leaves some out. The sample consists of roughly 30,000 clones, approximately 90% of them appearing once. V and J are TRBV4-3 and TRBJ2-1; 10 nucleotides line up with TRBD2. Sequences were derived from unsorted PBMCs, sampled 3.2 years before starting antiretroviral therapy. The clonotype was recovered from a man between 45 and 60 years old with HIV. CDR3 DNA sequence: TGCGCCAGCAGCCAAGGGACTAGCGGTTACAATGAGCAGTTCTTC. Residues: CASSQGTSGYNEQFF.